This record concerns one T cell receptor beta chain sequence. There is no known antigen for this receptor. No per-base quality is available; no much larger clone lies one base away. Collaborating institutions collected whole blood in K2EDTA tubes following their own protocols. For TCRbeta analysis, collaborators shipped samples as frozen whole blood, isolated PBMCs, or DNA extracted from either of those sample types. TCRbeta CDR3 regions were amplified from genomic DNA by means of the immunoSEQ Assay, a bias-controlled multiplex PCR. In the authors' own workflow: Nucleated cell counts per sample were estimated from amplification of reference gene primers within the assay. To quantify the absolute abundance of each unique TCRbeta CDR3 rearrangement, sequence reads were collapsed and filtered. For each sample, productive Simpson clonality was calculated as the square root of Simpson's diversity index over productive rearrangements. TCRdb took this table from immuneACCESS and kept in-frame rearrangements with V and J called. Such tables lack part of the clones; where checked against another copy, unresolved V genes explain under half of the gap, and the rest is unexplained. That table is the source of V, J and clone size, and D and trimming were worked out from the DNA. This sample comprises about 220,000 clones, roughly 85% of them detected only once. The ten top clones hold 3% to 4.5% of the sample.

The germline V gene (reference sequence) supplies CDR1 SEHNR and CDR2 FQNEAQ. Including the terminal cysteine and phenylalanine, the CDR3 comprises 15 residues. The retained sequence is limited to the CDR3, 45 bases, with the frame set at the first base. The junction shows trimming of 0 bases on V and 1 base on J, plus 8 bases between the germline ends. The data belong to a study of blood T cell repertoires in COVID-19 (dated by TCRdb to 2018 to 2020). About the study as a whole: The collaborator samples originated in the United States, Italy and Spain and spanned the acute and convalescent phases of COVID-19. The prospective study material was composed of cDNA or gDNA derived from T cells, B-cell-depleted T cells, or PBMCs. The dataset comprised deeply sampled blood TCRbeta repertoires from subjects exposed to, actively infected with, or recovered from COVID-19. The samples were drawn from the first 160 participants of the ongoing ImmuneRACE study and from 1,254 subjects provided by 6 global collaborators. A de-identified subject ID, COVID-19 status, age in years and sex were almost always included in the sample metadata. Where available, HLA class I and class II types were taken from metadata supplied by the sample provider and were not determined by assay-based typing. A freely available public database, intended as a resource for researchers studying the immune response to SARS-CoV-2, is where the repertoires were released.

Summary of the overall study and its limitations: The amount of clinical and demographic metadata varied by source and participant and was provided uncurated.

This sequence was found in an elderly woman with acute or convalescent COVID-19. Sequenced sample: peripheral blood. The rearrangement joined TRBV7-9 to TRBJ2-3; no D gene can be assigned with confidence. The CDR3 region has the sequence CASSLASGGTDTQYF. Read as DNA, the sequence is TGTGCCAGCAGCTTAGCGTCCGGAGGCACAGATACGCAGTATTTT.